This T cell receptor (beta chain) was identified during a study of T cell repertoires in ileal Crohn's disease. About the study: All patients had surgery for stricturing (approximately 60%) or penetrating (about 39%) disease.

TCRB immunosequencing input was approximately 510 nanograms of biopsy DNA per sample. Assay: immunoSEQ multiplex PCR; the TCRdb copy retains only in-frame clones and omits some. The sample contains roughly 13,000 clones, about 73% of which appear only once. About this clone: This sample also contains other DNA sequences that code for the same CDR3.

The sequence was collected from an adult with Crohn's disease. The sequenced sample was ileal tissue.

CDR3 sequence: CSVDAGNYGYTF. CDR3 sequence (DNA): TGCAGCGTTGATGCGGGAAACTATGGCTACACCTTC. The V and J genes are TRBV29-1 and TRBJ1-2; no firm D call. This CDR3 contains 12 residues. Germline CDR1 reads SQVTM; CDR2 reads ANQGSEA. The germline V and J ends were trimmed by 3 bases and 2 bases, with 7 bases remaining between them.